This TCR beta chain was profiled in a study of cytomegalovirus exposure and HLA in healthy donors. Only one count was recorded for this clone. Amplification used 60 Vbeta primers and 13 Jbeta primers. TCRdb's table, derived via immunoSEQ multiplex PCR, lists solely in-frame clones and lacks some. The data hold about 150,000 clones, with 75% to 80% observed a single time. V shed 4 bases, J shed 0 bases, and the junction held 9 bases outside the gene matches. This CDR3 spans 17 amino acids. Germline values: CDR1 SGHRS, CDR2 YFSETQ. The sequencing input was PBMCs. This receptor was identified in a woman aged 25 to 45 in good health and CMV-seronegative. The chain employs TRBV5-1 and TRBJ2-2, with 7 bases identical to TRBD2. The CDR3 spells CASSTTGTTTNTGELFF. The CDR3 nucleotides are TGCGCCAGCAGCACCACCGGGACTACAACGAACACCGGGGAGCTGTTTTTT.